This T cell receptor beta chain emerged from a study of regulatory T cells in long-lasting Graves disease. Indicated time point: newly diagnosed GD, antithyroid drugs for less than 3 months. Extracted PBMC RNA gave rise to the TCR library. The authors built TCR beta libraries using iRepertoire HTBI primers and Arm-PCR of CDR3 regions. One entry per CDR3 protein results from TCRdb running MiXCR on the multiplex PCR reads. The sample lists 350,000 to 500,000 distinct CDR3 sequences, 14% occurring once. The CDR3 has 12 amino acids. Germline V gene lookup returns CDR1 MGHDK and CDR2 SYGVNS. A note on this clonotype: Sequence at one end of the junction differs from germline and may be a read error.

In addition, the sample was reused for a study of T cells in Graves' hyperthyroidism and ophthalmopathy. Per that study: Graves' hyperthyroidism showing no ophthalmopathy progression within 18 months was considered stable.

The TCR was taken from a woman aged 45-60 years with Graves disease. The source material was peripheral blood mononuclear cells (PBMCs), sampled at new diagnosis, from a patient treated with antithyroid drugs. V usage is TRBV25-1 and J usage is TRBJ2-7; D gene unclear. CDR3 bases: TGCGCCAGCAGTGAGTCTGGCTACGAGCAGTACTTC. Residues: CASSESGYEQYF.